The clone carrying this T cell receptor beta chain was observed a handful of times. Repertoires were generated with immunoSEQ multiplex PCR, while TCRdb's copy carries only in-frame clones and drops some. The sample consists of about 200,000 clones, 75% to 90% of them appearing once. The sample belongs to a study of blood T cell repertoires in COVID-19. The sample consisted of peripheral blood. This TCR was recovered from a man aged 55-75 years with acute or convalescent COVID-19.

The CDR3 coding sequence is TGTGCCAGCAGCCCCACAAGAAACACTGAAGCTTTCTTT. As protein: CASSPTRNTEAFF. The gene calls are TRBV12-3 or TRBV12-4 and TRBJ1-1; unclear D gene. The CDR3 has 13 amino acids. The germline V and J ends were trimmed by 6 bases and 2 bases, with 10 bases remaining between them.